The present T cell receptor (beta chain) was sequenced within a study of T cell clones after liver transplantation. Turning to the study itself: A pre-transplant mixed lymphocyte reaction with TCRbeta sequencing defined graft-donor-reactive clones followed in post-transplant blood. Three of eight recipients were HCV-positive; others had non-autoimmune, non-viral indications. Study-level findings and limits: Graft donor-reactive T cells may have migrated into the graft rather than being deleted.

The assay was immunoSEQ multiplex PCR, and TCRdb's table has in-frame clones only and misses some. The top ten hold around 16% of the sample, which has tens of thousands of clones, over 55% seen once. Turning to this clone: The antigen is undetermined.

Trimming at V came to 5 bases and at J to 2 bases, leaving 3 bases not matched to a gene. The CDR3 runs 16 residues. Germline V lookup: CDR1 SGHAT, CDR2 FQDESV (reference sequence). The chain recombines TRBV11-1 with TRBJ2-6; 10 bases map to TRBD1. This clonotype was sampled from a human donor who received a liver transplant. Sequenced here: CD4+ T cells from blood, sampled before liver transplant. CDR3 in DNA: TGTGCCAGCAGCCGGGGGACAGGGGCTGGGGCCAACGTCCTGACTTTC. Protein: CASSRGTGAGANVLTF.